These 24 T cell receptor beta chains were all obtained from the same sample, sequenced in a study of blood T cells in healthy people across ages. Alongside a J-beta primer mix, a sample-barcoded 5' primer served in a second PCR lasting 7 to 11 cycles. MiXCR, run by TCRdb on the 5' RACE reads, gives a single entry per CDR3 protein. This table has hundreds of thousands of distinct CDR3 sequences, 40% to 50% appearing once. Sequencing used blood. All receptors derive from an elderly man in good health.

The gene calls are TRBV27 and TRBJ2-7; TRBD2 agrees at 12 bases. The CDR3 is 17 amino acids. The V gene end was trimmed by 3 bases and the J gene end by 1 base; junction bases not matched to a gene: 7. CDR1 and CDR2 (germline): MNHEY, SMNVEV (reference sequence). The CDR3 region is CASSLRLAGARSYEQYF. The DNA of the CDR3 is TGTGCCAGCAGTTTGAGACTAGCGGGAGCGAGATCCTACGAGCAGTACTTC.

The chain recombines TRBV7-2 with TRBJ1-2; no definite D call. In germline, CDR1 is SGHTA, CDR2 FQGNSA. The CDR3 has 15 residues. The V gene lost 4 bases and the J gene lost 8 bases, with 20 bases spanning the gap. CDR3 residues: CASSSDTLGIKGYTF. CDR3 nucleotide sequence: TGTGCCAGCAGCTCTGACACCTTGGGAATCAAAGGCTACACCTTC.

The J gene is TRBJ2-5, the V gene TRBV20-1; D is ambiguous. V was pared by 8 bases and J by 1 base, with 11 bases between. CDR3 length: 12 residues. Germline V gene data show CDR1 as DFQATT and CDR2 as SNEGSKA (reference sequence). The CDR3 loop reads CSTQRVQETQYF. CDR3 DNA: TGCAGTACCCAACGGGTCCAAGAGACCCAGTACTTC.

This clonotype turned up a few times. This CDR3 is CATSRGLLNGYTF. The CDR3, as DNA: TGTGCCACCAGCAGAGGACTATTAAATGGCTACACCTTC. The chain recombines TRBV15 with TRBJ1-2; D uncertain. Germline CDR1 reads LNHNV; CDR2 reads YYDKDF (reference sequence). V lost 1 base, J lost 6 bases, and 9 bases lay in between. The CDR3 has 13 amino acids.

The chain recombines TRBV6-1 with TRBJ2-4, with D possibly being TRBD1 (6 bases). TRBJ2-5 explains the end of the DNA better; the J call may be wrong. Germline CDR1 and CDR2: MNHNS and SASEGT. CDR3 length: 17 amino acids. The CDR3 loop is CASSERFRGDRQETQYF. In DNA, the CDR3 is TGTGCCAGCAGTGAACGGTTCAGGGGCGATAGGCAAGAGACCCAGTACTTC.

V gene TRBV7-6 combines with J gene TRBJ2-5; 8 bases align to TRBD2. The CDR3 is made up of 18 amino acids. In germline, CDR1 is SGHVS, CDR2 FNYEAQ. V lost 7 bases, J lost 3 bases, and 19 bases stayed unmatched. The CDR3 loop is CASTRTGTSGRWEETQYF. CDR3 sequence (DNA): TGTGCCAGCACCCGAACCGGGACCAGCGGGAGATGGGAAGAGACCCAGTACTTC.

This clonotype was detected a few times. The chain recombines TRBV7-2 with TRBJ1-4, with a tentative D call TRBD1 (6 bases). Trimming shortened V by 2 bases and J by 7 bases, and 14 bases separated the two germline ends. This CDR3 region has 15 residues. Germline CDR1 is SGHTA and CDR2 is FQGNSA. CDR3 bases: TGTGCCAGCAGCTTAATGGGGGCCAGAGGTGAAAAACTGTTTTTT. Protein product: CASSLMGARGEKLFF. Full variable domain (missing parts from reference TRBV7-2 and TRBJ1-4): GAGVSQSPSNKVTEKGKDVELRCDPISGHTALYWYRQSLGQGLEFLIYFQGNSAPDKSGLPSDRFSAERTGGSVSTLTIQRTQQEDSAVYLCASSLMGARGEKLFFGSGTQLSVL.

This clonotype was picked up many times. The J gene is TRBJ2-4, the V gene TRBV29-1, with D possibly being TRBD1 (5 bases). V was trimmed by 1 base and J by 6 bases, leaving 7 bases between them. The CDR3 consists of 12 residues. Germline values: CDR1 SQVTM, CDR2 ANQGSEA. In DNA, the CDR3 is TGCAGCGTTGAAGGTGACAGAAACATTCAGTACTTC. Its translation is CSVEGDRNIQYF.

The J gene is TRBJ2-5, the V gene TRBV6-2 or TRBV6-3; weak D call: TRBD2 (5 bases). Between the trimmed V and J ends, which lost 6 bases and 11 bases, there was a span of 19 bases. This CDR3 region has 13 residues. CDR1 and CDR2 from the germline V gene are MNHEY and SVGEGT. CDR3 residues: CASRPDGLNEQYF. The CDR3 DNA is TGTGCCAGCAGACCCGATGGACTCAATGAGCAGTACTTC.

This clonotype was detected only a few times. This rearrangement joins TRBV6-1 to TRBJ2-7, with D perhaps TRBD1 (5 bases). The CDR3 is 13 amino acids. Germline lookup yields CDR1 MNHNS and CDR2 SASEGT. Trimming pared 7 bases from V and 5 bases from J, leaving 15 bases between. DNA for the CDR3: TGTGCCAGCACACAGGTTTTAGGTGACGAGCAGTACTTC. Protein: CASTQVLGDEQYF.

The table lists this clonotype with many counts. The chain recombines TRBV6-5 with TRBJ2-6; 13 bases agree with TRBD2. Trimming at V came to 3 bases and at J to 3 bases, leaving 14 bases not matched to a gene. The CDR3 is 21 residues long. Germline V gene data show CDR1 as MNHEY and CDR2 as SVGAGI. Here the CDR3 DNA reads TGTGCCAGCAGTTATCTGGCGTCGACTAGCGGGAGGTATGGTGGGGCCAACGTCCTGACTTTC. Encoded protein: CASSYLASTSGRYGGANVLTF.

This chain links TRBV14 with TRBJ2-7; D remains ambiguous. V was pared by 3 bases and J by 4 bases, with 7 bases between. In germline, CDR1 is SGHDN, CDR2 FVKESK. The CDR3 runs to 12 residues. Written as DNA, the CDR3 is TGTGCCAGCAGCCAGGTAAAATACGAGCAGTACTTC. It codes for CASSQVKYEQYF.

The chain employs TRBV9 and TRBJ2-5; 7 nucleotides align to TRBD2. Near its end, the DNA agrees better with TRBJ2-7, so the J call may be wrong. The CDR3 extends over 14 amino acids. Germline V gene sequence: CDR1 SGDLS, CDR2 YYNGEE. This chain's CDR3 is CASSGGGKVYEQYF. The CDR3 region has the DNA TGTGCCAGCAGCGGGGGGGGTAAAGTCTACGAGCAGTACTTC.

This chain links TRBV7-2 with TRBJ2-1, with 8 bases that match TRBD2. Germline assignment: CDR1 SGHTA and CDR2 FQGNSA. V lost 5 bases, J lost 7 bases, and 13 bases stayed unmatched. The CDR3 contains 16 residues. The CDR3 loop reads CASSPTNIAGPNEQFF. CDR3 nucleotide sequence: TGTGCCAGCAGCCCAACCAACATAGCGGGGCCAAATGAGCAGTTCTTC.

There are a few counts of this clonotype. The genes are TRBV20-1 and TRBJ1-1; D uncertain. The CDR3 extends over 12 amino acids. V shed 5 bases and J shed 1 base, with 8 bases lying between them. Germline CDR1 is DFQATT and CDR2 is SNEGSKA (reference sequence). This chain's CDR3 is CSAGEWNTEAFF. CDR3 nucleotides: TGCAGTGCTGGGGAGTGGAACACTGAAGCTTTCTTT.

V gene TRBV4-1 combines with J gene TRBJ2-7; 9 bases line up with TRBD2. Germline V lookup: CDR1 MGHRA, CDR2 YSYEKL. After removal of 1 base from V and 5 bases from J, the junction contained 6 bases not matched to a gene. The CDR3 has 15 residues. CDR3 bases: TGCGCCAGCAGCCAAGGGGGGACTAGCATCCACGAGCAGTACTTC. This translates into CASSQGGTSIHEQYF.

The gene calls are TRBV20-1 and TRBJ1-4, with 9 bases that match TRBD1. The CDR3 consists of 13 residues. V gave up 5 bases and J gave up 5 bases; unmatched junction bases: 3. CDR1 and CDR2 (germline): DFQATT, SNEGSKA (reference sequence). The CDR3: CSAAGTGNEKLFF. CDR3 nucleotide sequence: TGCAGTGCTGCCGGGACAGGGAATGAAAAACTGTTTTTT.

The chain carries TRBV20-1 and TRBJ2-5; D gene uncertain. The CDR3 runs 12 residues. Trimming took 5 bases from V and 0 from J, leaving 7 bases between them. Germline CDR1 and CDR2: DFQATT and SNEGSKA (reference sequence). In DNA, the CDR3 is TGCAGTGCTCCGGTGAACCAAGAGACCCAGTACTTC. Translated: CSAPVNQETQYF.

CDR3 loop: CASRGQGVDNSPLHF. Written as DNA, the CDR3 is TGTGCCAGCAGGGGACAGGGTGTGGATAATTCACCCCTCCACTTT. V usage is TRBV12-3 or TRBV12-4 and J usage is TRBJ1-6; 9 nucleotides agree with TRBD1. The CDR3 has 15 residues. Trimming at V came to 6 bases and at J to 5 bases, leaving 5 bases not matched to a gene.

The sample holds a few counts of this clonotype. The V gene is TRBV4-3, the J gene TRBJ2-3; the D is unclear. Germline V gene lookup returns CDR1 LGHNA and CDR2 YSLEER. V lost 0 bases and J 6 bases, leaving 4 bases between the germline ends. There are 12 residues in the CDR3. The CDR3 DNA sequence: TGCGCCAGCAGCCAAGAGGGGGATACGCAGTATTTT. Translation: CASSQEGDTQYF.

The chain employs TRBV6-2 or TRBV6-3 and TRBJ1-5; no clear D gene. The V gene's germline CDR1 is MNHEY and CDR2 SVGEGT. This CDR3 is built from 13 residues. Trimming shortened V by 4 bases and J by 9 bases, and 13 bases separated the two germline ends. The CDR3 nucleotides are TGTGCCAGCAGTTTCATTCCAGGTTCGCCCCAGCATTTT. Amino acids: CASSFIPGSPQHF.

The chain couples TRBV29-1 to TRBJ2-2, with 8 nucleotides matching TRBD2. Germline trimming cut 6 bases from V and 4 bases from J; bases unmatched to any gene: 10. This CDR3 is 15 amino acids long. Germline V lookup: CDR1 SQVTM, CDR2 ANQGSEA. The CDR3 region has the DNA TGCAGCGTCCGAGGGAGCGGGAGTGGCACCGGGGAGCTGTTTTTT. Translation gives CSVRGSGSGTGELFF.

The rearrangement uses TRBV15 and TRBJ2-1, with D perhaps TRBD2 (6 bases). CDR3 size: 14 residues. V dropped 7 bases and J dropped 4 bases, with 14 bases sitting between them. Germline CDR1 reads LNHNV; CDR2 reads YYDKDF (reference sequence). This CDR3 reads CATNLNGRYNEQFF. The CDR3 DNA reads TGTGCCACCAACTTAAATGGGAGGTACAATGAGCAGTTCTTC.

The CDR3 nucleotides read TGTGCCAGCAGCTCCCGTCCTGACAGTGAAAAACTGTTTTTT. Translation: CASSSRPDSEKLFF. The chain is built from TRBV7-6 and TRBJ1-4; D might be TRBD1 (5 bases). V lost 4 bases and J lost 7, with 13 bases in between. The CDR3 is 14 residues long. Germline V lookup: CDR1 SGHVS, CDR2 FNYEAQ. Filled out from reference TRBV7-6 and TRBJ1-4, the complete variable domain reads GAGVSQSPRYKVTKRGQDVALRCDPISGHVSLYWYRQALGQGPEFLTYFNYEAQQDKSGLPNDRFSAERPEGSISTLTIQRTEQRDSAMYRCASSSRPDSEKLFFGSGTQLSVL.